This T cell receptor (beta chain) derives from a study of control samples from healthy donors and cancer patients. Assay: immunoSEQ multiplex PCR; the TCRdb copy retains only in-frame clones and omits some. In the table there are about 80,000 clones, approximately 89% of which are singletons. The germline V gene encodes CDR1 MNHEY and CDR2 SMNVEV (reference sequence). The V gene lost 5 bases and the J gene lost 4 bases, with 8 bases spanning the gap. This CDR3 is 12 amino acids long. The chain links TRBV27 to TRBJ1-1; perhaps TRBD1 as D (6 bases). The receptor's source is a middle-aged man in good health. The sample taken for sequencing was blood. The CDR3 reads CASSKGGTEAFF. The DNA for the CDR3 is TGTGCCAGCAGTAAGGGGGGCACTGAAGCTTTCTTT.